This record looks at one T cell receptor (beta chain) sequence and its context. Its antigen is not known. This sample is drawn from a study of cytomegalovirus exposure and HLA in healthy donors. Study findings and constraints: Several top significant clusters appeared, in a later analysis, to be linked to common viral pathogens. For most TCR beta V segments, an earlier analysis put the productive rate at about 87% or about 30% of the time. Analysis was carried out at a later point, and it linked a missense DCLRE1C variant to TCR beta V- and J-gene trimming.

Researchers ran the PCR with 60 Vbeta and 13 Jbeta primers. The data were produced by immunoSEQ multiplex PCR, yet TCRdb's version contains in-frame clones alone and is incomplete. The sample carries 96,000 or so clones, 60% to 75% recorded once. From germline, CDR1 is SGHRS and CDR2 YFSETQ. The CDR3 length is 12 residues. Trimming took off 4 bases at V and 8 bases at J, with 9 bases between the two ends. Sequencing was performed on PBMCs. The chain couples TRBV5-1 to TRBJ2-2, with unresolved D. This sequence originates from an older woman in good health and CMV-seropositive. CDR3 sequence (DNA): TGCGCCAGCAGCCCCGTCTTGGGGGAGCTGTTTTTT. Its protein product is CASSPVLGELFF. The variable domain in full, with the rest retrieved from reference TRBV5-1 and TRBJ2-2, is KAGVTQTPRYLIKTRGQQVTLSCSPISGHRSVSWYQQTPGQGLQFLFEYFSETQRNKGNFPGRFSGRQFSNSRSEMNVSTLELGDSALYLCASSPVLGELFFGEGSRLTVL.